The 16 T cell receptor beta chains listed next were all sequenced from one sample in a study of patients and donors after allogeneic stem cell transplantation (dated by TCRdb to 2020 to 2022). To prepare the library, RT-PCR was applied. TCRdb lists the instrument as NextSeq 550. In TCRdb, the public reads were trimmed at Q25 with fastp and aligned with MiXCR, with productive beta chains retained. CDR3 protein duplicates are merged, each entry listing the most common genes and DNA. The table for this sample lists roughly 880,000 distinct CDR3 sequences; under 20% of them were counted only once. 5% to 7.5% of the sample is in the top ten clones. The sequenced sample was blood, either unsorted or a sorted T cell fraction (not recorded which). The receptors stem from a human donor who was either an allogeneic HSCT recipient or a stem cell or donor lymphocyte infusion donor (not recorded which). It is not recorded whose cells these are; they may come from a transplant donor.

V usage is TRBV6-1 and J usage is TRBJ1-1, with D unresolved. Trimming removed 6 bases from V and 6 bases from J, with 17 bases in between. The CDR3 length is 14 residues. Per the germline V gene, CDR1 is MNHNS and CDR2 is SASEGT. CDR3 in amino acids: CASRPFDTGAEAFF. DNA of the CDR3: TGTGCCAGCAGACCCTTTGATACTGGCGCTGAAGCTTTCTTT.

Regarding this clonotype: The CDR3 does not close with the conserved phenylalanine or tryptophan, likely indicating a read error. The chain uses TRBV29-1 and TRBJ2-1; 10 bases are a match to TRBD2. V was clipped by 7 bases and J by 2 bases; unmatched bases: 8. Looked up from germline, CDR1 is SQVTM and CDR2 is ANQGSEA. CDR3 size: 15 residues. This chain's CDR3 is CSAKLAGQAYNEQFY. The CDR3, as DNA: TGCAGCGCCAAACTAGCGGGACAAGCCTACAATGAGCAGTTCTAC.

The chain uses TRBV5-1 and TRBJ2-6, with TRBD1 identical over 7 bases. After removal of 1 base from V and 3 bases from J, the junction contained 4 bases not matched to a gene. Germline assignment: CDR1 SGHRS and CDR2 YFSETQ. This CDR3 has 16 amino acids. CDR3 DNA sequence: TGCGCCAGCAGCTTGACAGGGGAAGGTGGGGCCAACGTCCTGACTTTC. It yields the protein CASSLTGEGGANVLTF.

In its sample, this clonotype was seen many times. V is TRBV12-3 or TRBV12-4 and J is TRBJ2-2, with TRBD1 as a possible D gene (6 bases). The CDR3 length is 15 residues. The V and J ends lost 6 bases and 3 bases respectively, with 14 bases between them. The CDR3 nucleotides read TGTGCCAGCAGCTTCGCACAGGGATACACCGGGGAGCTGTTTTTT. Protein: CASSFAQGYTGELFF.

The V call is TRBV2, the J call TRBJ2-1; 9 bases fit TRBD2. V gave up 1 base and J gave up 7 bases; unmatched junction bases: 2. CDR3 length: 14 amino acids. Germline V gene sequence: CDR1 SNHLY, CDR2 FYNNEI. CDR3 coding DNA: TGTGCCAGCAGTGAAGAAGCGGGGGGAAATGAGCAGTTCTTC. Amino acid sequence: CASSEEAGGNEQFF.

The J gene is TRBJ2-1, the V gene TRBV5-1; the match to TRBD2 covers 8 bases. Germline CDR1 and CDR2: SGHRS and YFSETQ. This CDR3 comprises 15 residues. Germline trimming cut 5 bases from V and 9 bases from J; bases unmatched to any gene: 13. The CDR3, as DNA: TGCGCCAGCAGTCGTGAGACTAGCGCCAGCGGTGAGCAGTTCTTC. It codes for CASSRETSASGEQFF.

V gene TRBV10-3 combines with J gene TRBJ2-7; D is perhaps TRBD2 (5 bases). The CDR3 extends over 17 amino acids. Germline CDR1 reads ENHRY; CDR2 reads SYGVKD. Between the trimmed V and J ends, which lost 0 bases and 0 bases, there was a span of 15 bases. CDR3 in DNA: TGTGCCATCAGTGAGTCTGCCCCAGCGGAAAGCTCCTACGAGCAGTACTTC. Amino acid sequence: CAISESAPAESSYEQYF.

This clonotype was seen more than once but under ten times. V usage is TRBV7-2 and J usage is TRBJ2-5; tentatively, D is TRBD2 (5 bases). Trimming pared 5 bases from V and 5 bases from J, leaving 21 bases between. Looked up from germline, CDR1 is SGHTA and CDR2 is FQGNSA. This CDR3 spans 16 amino acids. The CDR3 loop is CASSPPPVGNGETQYF. The CDR3 DNA sequence: TGTGCCAGCAGCCCCCCCCCTGTCGGGAACGGGGAGACCCAGTACTTC. Variable domain in full (rest from reference TRBV7-2 and TRBJ2-5): GAGVSQSPSNKVTEKGKDVELRCDPISGHTALYWYRQSLGQGLEFLIYFQGNSAPDKSGLPSDRFSAERTGGSVSTLTIQRTQQEDSAVYLCASSPPPVGNGETQYFGPGTRLLVL.

This clonotype was observed a handful of times. The chain combines TRBV4-1 with TRBJ2-7, with 7 bases that match TRBD2. This CDR3 is built from 16 residues. Germline V gene lookup returns CDR1 MGHRA and CDR2 YSYEKL. V shed 0 bases, J shed 6 bases, and the junction held 11 bases outside the gene matches. The CDR3 sequence: CASSQDPGGSDIEQYF. The CDR3 DNA sequence: TGCGCCAGCAGCCAAGATCCGGGCGGGAGCGATATCGAGCAGTACTTC.

The chain carries TRBV6-5 and TRBJ2-7, with 13 bases matching TRBD2. The junction had 1 base not matched to a gene; V was cut back by 0 bases and J by 2 bases. In germline, CDR1 is MNHEY, CDR2 SVGAGI. The CDR3 covers 16 residues. CDR3 amino acids: CASSYSGLAGTYEQYF. The CDR3 DNA is TGTGCCAGCAGTTACTCGGGACTAGCGGGGACCTACGAGCAGTACTTC.

This clonotype was detected a few times. The rearrangement links TRBV13 to TRBJ1-1; possibly TRBD1 for D (5 bases). Germline V lookup: CDR1 PRHDT, CDR2 FYEKMQ (reference sequence). V gave up 3 bases and J gave up 1 base, with 12 bases separating them. The CDR3 length is 15 residues. The CDR3 spells CASSFTSTGNTEAFF. For the CDR3, the DNA is TGTGCCAGCAGCTTTACAAGCACAGGGAACACTGAAGCTTTCTTT.

This clonotype was recorded a few times. This chain connects TRBV9 to TRBJ2-5, with D unclear. V gave up 7 bases and J gave up 5 bases, with 12 bases separating them. Germline CDR1 SGDLS, CDR2 YYNGEE. CDR3 length: 12 amino acids. Written as DNA, the CDR3 is TGTGCCAGCGCAAGGGTAGGGGAGACCCAGTACTTC. Its translation is CASARVGETQYF.

V gene TRBV11-3 combines with J gene TRBJ2-3, with 7 bases lining up with TRBD2. V was pared by 5 bases and J by 1 base, with 6 bases of the junction left unmatched. The CDR3 extends over 15 amino acids. The germline CDR1 and CDR2 sequences are SGHNT and YENEEA. The CDR3 bases are TGTGCCAGCAGCCGATGGGACTATCGCACAGATACGCAGTATTTT. Translated: CASSRWDYRTDTQYF. The full variable domain, completed using reference TRBV11-3 and TRBJ2-3, is EAGVVQSPRYKIIEKKQPVAFWCNPISGHNTLYWYLQNLGQGPELLIRYENEEAVDDSQLPKDRFSAERLKGVDSTLKIQPAELGDSAVYLCASSRWDYRTDTQYFGPGTRLTVL.

The CDR3, as DNA: TGTGCCACCAGTGATAACAGGGGGCATAGGAATGAGCAGTTCTTC. It translates to CATSDNRGHRNEQFF. The gene calls are TRBV24-1 and TRBJ2-1, with 9 bases lining up with TRBD1. Germline trimming cut 3 bases from V and 7 bases from J; bases unmatched to any gene: 6. The CDR3 sequence is 15 residues long. The germline V gene encodes CDR1 KGHDR and CDR2 SFDVKD.

V is TRBV11-3 and J is TRBJ2-5; D perhaps matches TRBD1 (5 bases). The ends were cut back, 1 base at V and 0 bases at J, with 9 bases in the middle. Germline CDR1 is SGHNT and CDR2 is YENEEA. The CDR3 is made up of 15 amino acids. CDR3 coding DNA: TGTGCCAGCAGCTTAGGGACAAAGTACCAAGAGACCCAGTACTTC. This sequence encodes CASSLGTKYQETQYF.

There are a few counts of this clonotype. V usage is TRBV12-3 or TRBV12-4 and J usage is TRBJ2-3, with a tentative D call TRBD2 (6 bases). V gave up 3 bases and J gave up 0 bases, with 16 bases separating them. This CDR3 is built from 17 residues. For the CDR3, the DNA is TGTGCCAGCAGTTTGTTCGGCGGGACGTCTAGCACAGATACGCAGTATTTT. Its translation is CASSLFGGTSSTDTQYF.